A selection of T cell receptor beta chains follows, all from one sample in a study of shared clonotypes between healthy human individuals. TCRdb's table, derived via immunoSEQ multiplex PCR, lists solely in-frame clones and lacks some. This table has roughly 2.5 million clones, around 94% appearing once. The sample taken for sequencing was naive CD4+ T cells sorted from blood. Receptors originate from a man aged 18 to 30 in good health. The CDR3 runs from the conserved cysteine through the conserved F or W. The order of the fields is clone size, D gene, V gene, J gene, CDR3 protein, CDR3 DNA. The D gene is left open where the match is weak. Only some rows state a clone size, as once, few, many or a class for expanded clones.

>-|-|TRBV10-3|TRBJ2-1
CAISGGAESYNEQFF
TGTGCCATCAGTGGTGGCGCCGAATCCTACAATGAGCAGTTCTTC
>few|-|TRBV30|TRBJ1-1
CAWSRRDTEAFF
TGTGCCTGGAGTAGGAGGGACACTGAAGCTTTCTTT
>-|-|TRBV10-3|TRBJ2-5
CAISAGRQETQYF
TGTGCCATCAGTGCGGGCCGCCAAGAGACCCAGTACTTC
>-|-|TRBV27|TRBJ2-7
CASSRAFGSYEQYF
TGTGCCAGCAGTCGGGCGTTCGGTTCCTACGAGCAGTACTTC
>-|TRBD2|TRBV5-4|TRBJ2-3
CASSLGLAGESDTQYF
TGTGCCAGCAGCTTGGGACTAGCGGGAGAATCAGATACGCAGTATTTT
>-|TRBD2|TRBV10-1|TRBJ2-7
CASSESSGGREEQYF
TGCGCCAGCAGTGAGTCGAGCGGGGGAAGAGAGGAGCAGTACTTC
>-|-|TRBV10-3|TRBJ2-4
CAISEGGAVAKNIQYF
TGTGCCATCAGTGAGGGAGGGGCTGTGGCCAAAAACATTCAGTACTTC
>-|-|TRBV10-1|TRBJ2-3
CASSEWGTSGDTQYF
TGCGCCAGCAGTGAGTGGGGTACCAGCGGAGATACGCAGTATTTT
>-|-|TRBV6-6|TRBJ1-6
CATSTTSLENSPLHF
TGTGCCACCTCGACTACTAGCCTGGAGAATTCACCCCTCCACTTT
>-|-|TRBV5-6|TRBJ1-4
CASSPNHYYTTNEKLFF
TGTGCCAGCAGCCCCAACCACTATTATACAACTAATGAAAAACTGTTTTTT
>once|TRBD1|TRBV19|TRBJ1-5
CASSIDGDRIYSNQPQHF
TGTGCCAGTAGTATAGACGGGGACAGGATTTATAGCAATCAGCCCCAGCATTTT
>-|TRBD1|TRBV14|TRBJ2-7
CASSPRQGSTSIHEQYF
TGTGCCAGCAGCCCGCGACAGGGGTCAACGTCTATCCACGAGCAGTACTTC
>-|-|TRBV9|TRBJ2-2
CASSDAGATTGELFF
TGTGCCAGCAGCGACGCAGGGGCCACAACCGGGGAGCTGTTTTTT
>-|-|TRBV7-2|TRBJ2-3
CASSVDRGTDTQYF
TGTGCCAGCAGCGTGGACCGAGGCACAGATACGCAGTATTTT
>-|-|TRBV5-4|TRBJ1-6
CAGTGQPNSPLHF
TGTGCGGGGACGGGACAACCGAATTCACCCCTCCACTTT
>few|-|TRBV7-6|TRBJ2-2
CAKGNAGELFF
TGTGCCAAGGGGAATGCCGGGGAGCTGTTTTTT
>-|TRBD2|TRBV30|TRBJ2-3
CAWSVPGLAGGRATQYF
TGTGCCTGGAGTGTCCCGGGACTAGCGGGAGGTCGTGCGACGCAGTATTTT
>-|-|TRBV9|TRBJ2-6
CASGTMFKQSRANVLTF
TGTGCCAGCGGTACTATGTTCAAACAAAGTCGGGCCAACGTCCTGACTTTC
>-|TRBD1|TRBV5-1|TRBJ2-2
CASDLQGTGELFF
TGCGCCAGCGACCTACAGGGGACCGGGGAGCTGTTTTTT
>-|-|TRBV7-2|TRBJ1-6
CASSLAGRGGNSPLHF
TGTGCCAGCAGCTTAGCGGGCAGGGGAGGCAATTCACCCCTCCACTTT
>-|-|TRBV11-2|TRBJ2-1
CASSLGSGSSYNEQFF
TGTGCCAGCAGCTTAGGGTCGGGGAGCTCCTACAATGAGCAGTTCTTC
>-|TRBD1|TRBV19|TRBJ1-5
CASAKGARDQPQHF
TGTGCCAGCGCGAAGGGGGCGCGTGATCAGCCCCAGCATTTT
>-|-|TRBV10-2|TRBJ2-3
CASRIEYGWGTDTQYF
TGCGCCAGCAGAATCGAGTACGGATGGGGCACAGATACGCAGTATTTT
>few|-|TRBV10-3|TRBJ1-5
CAISDGTFSTQPQHF
TGTGCCATCAGTGACGGGACATTTTCCACTCAGCCCCAGCATTTT
>-|TRBD2|TRBV29-1|TRBJ2-7
CSAGGIAGYEQYF
TGCAGCGCCGGGGGGATAGCGGGTTACGAGCAGTACTTC
>-|TRBD1|TRBV5-1|TRBJ2-3
CASSSRGLRTDTQYF
TGCGCCAGCAGCTCTAGGGGGCTACGCACAGATACGCAGTATTTT
>-|-|TRBV12-5|TRBJ2-5
CASGLEVRAGQEETQYF
TGTGCTAGTGGTTTGGAGGTCAGGGCGGGCCAGGAAGAGACCCAGTACTTC
>-|TRBD2|TRBV2|TRBJ2-3
CASSEYGGGSTDTQYF
TGTGCCAGCAGTGAATACGGCGGGGGTAGCACAGATACGCAGTATTTT
>-|-|TRBV6-9|TRBJ1-2
CASSTTGTGIFF
TGTGCCAGCAGTACCACCGGGACGGGTATCTTCTTC
>-|-|TRBV19|TRBJ1-2
CASSSRQRGYTF
TGTGCCAGTAGTTCCCGACAGAGGGGCTACACCTTC
>few|TRBD1|TRBV30|TRBJ1-4
CAWGPGGSNEKLFF
TGTGCCTGGGGACCAGGGGGCTCGAATGAAAAACTGTTTTTT
>-|TRBD1|TRBV5-1|TRBJ1-1
CASRPTGGAGNTEAFF
TGCGCCAGCAGACCTACAGGGGGCGCCGGGAACACTGAAGCTTTCTTT
>-|-|TRBV5-4|TRBJ2-7
CASSLIAGARSYEQYF
TGTGCCAGCAGCTTGATTGCCGGGGCCCGCTCCTACGAGCAGTACTTC
>-|-|TRBV29-1|TRBJ2-7
CSVGKRAAPYEQYF
TGCAGCGTTGGGAAAAGGGCAGCCCCCTACGAGCAGTACTTC
>-|TRBD2|TRBV29-1|TRBJ2-1
CSVEETAGGRNEQFF
TGCAGCGTTGAAGAGACGGCGGGAGGACGCAATGAGCAGTTCTTC
>-|TRBD2|TRBV9|TRBJ2-5
CASSVTTRGLAGAQTEEETQYF
TGTGCCAGCAGCGTAACGACGCGGGGACTAGCGGGGGCTCAAACTGAGGAAGAGACCCAGTACTTC
>-|TRBD1|TRBV2|TRBJ1-1
CASRNTGGNTEAFF
TGTGCCAGCAGGAATACAGGGGGGAACACTGAAGCTTTCTTT
>-|-|TRBV10-2|TRBJ2-7
CASSGGPGDEQYF
TGCGCCAGCAGTGGGGGCCCGGGTGACGAGCAGTACTTC
>-|-|TRBV30|TRBJ1-2
CAWHIGTLNGYTF
TGTGCCTGGCACATCGGGACCTTAAACGGCTACACCTTC
>-|TRBD1|TRBV4-1|TRBJ1-1
CASSPTGFVDTEAFF
TGCGCCAGCAGCCCGACAGGGTTCGTCGACACTGAAGCTTTCTTT
>-|TRBD1|TRBV7-9|TRBJ1-1
CASSSWTGVTEAFF
TGTGCCAGCAGCTCTTGGACAGGGGTCACTGAAGCTTTCTTT
>-|-|TRBV18|TRBJ1-1
CASSPEGLMNTEAFF
TGTGCCAGCTCACCGGAGGGTCTCATGAACACTGAAGCTTTCTTT
>-|-|TRBV4-2|TRBJ2-1
CASSQDQFSSDEQFF
TGTGCCAGCAGCCAAGACCAGTTCTCTTCGGATGAGCAGTTCTTC
>-|-|TRBV23-1|TRBJ2-7
CASSHLTGTAPYEQYF
TGCGCCAGCAGTCATCTAACCGGGACGGCTCCCTACGAGCAGTACTTC
>once|TRBD1|TRBV4-1|TRBJ2-1
CASSQGDRVYNEQFF
TGCGCCAGCAGCCAAGGGGACAGGGTATACAATGAGCAGTTCTTC
>-|-|TRBV27|TRBJ2-5
CASSLSGETQYF
TGTGCCAGCAGTTTATCGGGGGAGACCCAGTACTTC
>-|-|TRBV18|TRBJ2-7
CASSPTGGMFEQYF
TGTGCCAGCTCACCAACCGGGGGTATGTTCGAGCAGTACTTC